Listed here are 13 T cell receptor beta chains from one sample, sequenced in a study of blood T cells in healthy people across ages. A second PCR, run for roughly 7 to 12 cycles, used a sample-barcoded 5' primer plus a J-beta primer mix. TCRdb processed the 5' RACE reads anew with MiXCR; each CDR3 protein has one entry. This table holds about a million distinct CDR3 sequences, 45% to 50% found once. Source material: blood. The receptors shown here come from a man between 25 and 39 years old in good health.

This clonotype occurred many times. This rearrangement joins TRBV4-1 to TRBJ2-3; tentatively, D is TRBD2 (5 bases). Germline V gene lookup returns CDR1 MGHRA and CDR2 YSYEKL. V lost 3 bases and J lost 2, with 9 bases in between. This CDR3 has 14 amino acids. CDR3 amino acids: CASSQTGNTDTQYF. CDR3 nucleotide sequence: TGCGCCAGCAGCCAGACCGGGAACACAGATACGCAGTATTTT.

The gene calls are TRBV28 and TRBJ2-7; TRBD2 agrees at 8 bases. V was clipped by 5 bases and J by 3 bases; unmatched bases: 6. Germline CDR1 reads MDHEN; CDR2 reads SYDVKM. The CDR3 consists of 14 residues. CDR3: CASSRAGTSYEQYF. As DNA, the CDR3 is TGTGCCAGCAGTCGAGCCGGGACTAGCTACGAGCAGTACTTC.

This chain links TRBV5-1 with TRBJ2-7; D might be TRBD2 (5 bases). This CDR3 comprises 16 residues. Germline V CDR1 and CDR2: SGHRS, YFSETQ. CDR3 bases: TGCGTGAGCAGCTTGGAGGCCGTAGCAGCCTCGTACGAGCAGTACTTC. Its translation is CVSSLEAVAASYEQYF.

This chain links TRBV10-3 with TRBJ2-1; 16 bases fit TRBD2. In germline, CDR1 is ENHRY, CDR2 SYGVKD. V dropped 4 bases and J dropped 8; count of bases not matched to a gene: 2. This CDR3 spans 15 amino acids. The CDR3 sequence is CAISGGTSGGDEQFF. In DNA form, the CDR3 reads TGTGCCATCAGTGGCGGGACTAGCGGGGGGGATGAGCAGTTCTTC.

This clonotype appeared once. DNA for the CDR3: TGTGCCAGCCTGAGCTCAGTGAACACTGAAGCTTTCTTT. Encoded protein: CASLSSVNTEAFF. The chain is built from TRBV14 and TRBJ1-1; D remains ambiguous. This CDR3 region has 13 residues. In germline, CDR1 is SGHDN, CDR2 FVKESK. Trimming stripped 8 bases from V and 0 bases from J, with 10 bases between.

As regards this clonotype: A junction boundary mismatches the germline segment, possibly from a read error. V usage is TRBV6-4 and J usage is TRBJ2-3; D gene unclear. Germline CDR1 MRHNA, CDR2 SNTAGT. This CDR3 comprises 15 residues. For the CDR3, the DNA is TGTACCAGCAGTGACTCGGGCATGGACACAGATACGCAGTATTTT. Protein: CTSSDSGMDTDTQYF.

This clonotype has just a few counts. At one of its ends the junction is not consistent with the germline gene, which may arise from a read error. The chain uses TRBV20-1 and TRBJ2-5, with 8 bases fitting TRBD2. Germline V CDR1 and CDR2: DFQATT, SNEGSKA (reference sequence). The CDR3 spans 14 residues. CDR3 DNA sequence: TGCAGTGCTAGATACGGGGGGGCCTCCGAGACTCAGTACTTC. It yields the protein CSARYGGASETQYF.

This clonotype appeared a few times. The chain recombines TRBV9 with TRBJ2-1; 10 nucleotides agree with TRBD2. J lost 12 bases, V lost 2 bases, and 11 bases had no gene match. The CDR3 sequence is 15 residues long. Germline CDR1 SGDLS, CDR2 YYNGEE. CDR3 DNA sequence: TGTGCCAGCAGCGTTCAACTAGCGGGGCGGGACGGGCAGTTCTTC. Amino acid sequence: CASSVQLAGRDGQFF.

This clonotype was seen only a few times. This chain connects TRBV3-1 to TRBJ1-2; TRBD1 might be the D (5 bases). Per the germline V gene, CDR1 is LGHDT and CDR2 is YNNKEL (reference sequence). The CDR3 has 13 amino acids. The V gene lost 0 bases and the J gene lost 5 bases, with 7 bases spanning the gap. In DNA, the CDR3 is TGTGCCAGCAGCCAAGAGGGGCGTTATGGCTACACCTTC. Translating gives CASSQEGRYGYTF.

This clonotype was seen only a few times. J is TRBJ1-5 and V is TRBV12-3 or TRBV12-4; TRBD1 matches at 9 bases. The V and J ends lost 6 bases and 3 bases, in that order; junction bases with no gene match: 6. This CDR3 is 15 amino acids long. The CDR3 protein is CASREGQGLNQPQHF. CDR3 DNA: TGTGCCAGCAGGGAGGGACAGGGCCTCAATCAGCCCCAGCATTTT.

The chain recombines TRBV4-3 with TRBJ1-3; no reliable D call. Germline values: CDR1 LGHNA, CDR2 YSLEER. The CDR3 extends over 14 amino acids. V lost 5 bases and J lost 0, with 8 bases in between. The DNA of the CDR3 is TGCGCCAGCAGCGCGGGGAACTCTGGAAACACCATATATTTT. It yields the protein CASSAGNSGNTIYF.

Comments on this clonotype: Mismatch with germline at one junction end may stem from a read error. The chain employs TRBV3-1 and TRBJ2-7; D is unresolved. This CDR3 region has 12 residues. Germline-derived CDR1 and CDR2 are LGHDT and YNNKEL (reference sequence). CDR3 bases: TGTGCTAGCAGCCGGGTATTCTACGAGCAGTACTTC. Protein sequence: CASSRVFYEQYF.

The rearrangement joins TRBV20-1 to TRBJ1-6; D is ambiguous. Germline-derived CDR1 and CDR2 are DFQATT and SNEGSKA (reference sequence). V was clipped by 6 bases and J by 0 bases, with 12 bases between them. The CDR3 covers 15 residues. CDR3 sequence (DNA): TGCAGTGCACCGGGGTACAGCTCCTATAATTCACCCCTCCACTTT. Amino acids: CSAPGYSSYNSPLHF.